This T cell receptor beta chain was captured by sequencing in a study of T-cell reconstitution after alpha-beta-depleted transplantation in children. This clonotype was seen repeatedly, ten times or more. What it binds is not known. Unique molecular identifiers tagged the TCRbeta library. TCRdb analysed the PCR reads with MiXCR anew, one entry per CDR3 protein. Counted here are roughly 76,000 distinct CDR3 sequences, roughly 11% occurring once; the ten biggest clones make up roughly 13%. General observations from the study: High day-60 TCRbeta diversity in some patients came from surviving recipient T cells and thymic progenitors. The origin of alpha-beta T cells about two months after transplant was reportedly several hundred expanded graft clones. At one year after transplant, newly produced T cells mostly accounted for T-cell counts and diversity.

The TCR was taken from a boy aged 5-17 years with acute myeloid leukemia, due to receive a stem cell transplant. Sequencing was performed on PBMCs, taken before TCRalphabeta/CD19-depleted stem cell transplant.

The CDR3: CASSGTSGGRTDTQYF. CDR3 DNA: TGTGCCAGCAGTGGGACTAGCGGGGGGAGGACAGATACGCAGTATTTT. J is TRBJ2-3 and V is TRBV2; 14 nucleotides agree with TRBD2. The germline V gene encodes CDR1 SNHLY and CDR2 FYNNEI. This CDR3 is built from 16 residues. V lost 4 bases and J lost 3; bases outside the gene matches: 3.